What follows is one T cell receptor (beta chain) and its context. What it binds is unknown. The sample belongs to a study of shared clonotypes between healthy human individuals. Study at large: A couple of female and a few male donors aged 18 to 49 were enrolled.

The study's findings and limits: Richness estimates generally favored naive over memory subsets. A reduction in generation probabilities was seen for non-shared clonotypes relative to those shared by all four donors.

Sequencing used immunoSEQ multiplex PCR; TCRdb keeps in-frame clones, though not all of them. This sample carries approximately 2.5 million clones, 90% to 95% of them seen once, and the ten largest clones take 0.35% to 0.45%. Trimming left V 5 bases short and J 2 bases short, with 15 bases between. The CDR3 consists of 15 residues. The germline V gene has CDR1 MDHEN and CDR2 SYDVKM. The chain recombines TRBV28 with TRBJ1-1; D might be TRBD1 (5 bases). The sequence was obtained from a man aged 18-30 years in good health. Some clones in this sample may be carry-over from other donors' samples. Sequencing used naive CD4+ T cells from PBMCs. Subset specified: CD45RA+ positively selected. CDR3 in DNA: TGTGCCAGCAGTCCCTTGGGGACCGGTAACACTGAAGCTTTCTTT. This codes for CASSPLGTGNTEAFF.